This paragraph reports one T cell receptor (beta chain). The germline CDR1 and CDR2 sequences are MDHEN and SYDVKM. V shed 1 base and J 2 bases; nucleotides not matched to a gene: 5. The CDR3 covers 16 residues. This sample was included in a study of blood T cell repertoires in COVID-19. Across the study: Donors in the United States, Italy and Spain gave samples during acute or convalescent COVID-19. The cDNA or gDNA used as material had been derived from T cells, B-cell-depleted T cells, or PBMCs.

In the study's own analysis: For nucleated cells, counts were estimated from reference gene primer amplification. The repertoire was sequenced with immunoSEQ multiplex PCR; TCRdb's copy has only in-frame clones and lacks some. Clonal size and the V and J genes are those of that table, whereas D and trimming came from the DNA. This sample has approximately 240,000 clones, with approximately 80% found just once. The sequencing sample was made of peripheral blood. This sequence joins TRBV28 and TRBJ1-1; 9 positions agree with TRBD1. This receptor was taken from a woman of 80 years or more with active or convalescent COVID-19. CDR3 sequence (DNA): TGTGCCAGCAGTTTATTACAGGGGGCGGGTAACACTGAAGCTTTCTTT. It translates to CASSLLQGAGNTEAFF.